This T cell receptor (beta chain) was captured by sequencing in a study of shared clonotypes between healthy human individuals. Naive-designated CD8 cells lacked CD45RO, were positively enriched for CCR7, and omitted terminally differentiated effector memory CD45RA+ cells. Produced via immunoSEQ multiplex PCR; TCRdb's table is partial and in-frame only. The sample lists hundreds of thousands of clones; approximately 96% were seen once. CDR1 and CDR2 (germline): MRHNA, SNTAGT. This CDR3 region has 18 residues. Trimming cost V 0 bases and J 2 bases; bases outside gene matches: 4. Sample: naive CD8+ T cells sorted from blood. The sequence came from a woman younger than 45 in good health. The chain is built from TRBV6-4 and TRBJ2-3, with TRBD2 matching 14 bases. The CDR3 region has the DNA TGTGCCAGCAGTGACTCCGGGACTAGCGGGAGACACACAGATACGCAGTATTTT. As protein: CASSDSGTSGRHTDTQYF.